This T cell receptor beta chain was identified in a study of identifying expanded T cells in peripheral blood. Regarding the study as a whole: Clone count variance between roughly 2-week samples rose with total template count. About 1.2 clones differed between technical replicates, versus about 17 and 20 over time.

Turning to this clone: Antigen unknown.

Here immunoSEQ multiplex PCR was the method, and the copy in TCRdb shows in-frame clones only, minus some. Among 100,000 or so clones listed, 70% to 90% were seen once. No infections or other immune events were documented during collection. The V gene's germline CDR1 is WSHSY and CDR2 SAAADI. The CDR3 extends over 13 amino acids. Between the trimmed V and J ends, which lost 6 bases and 8 bases, there was a span of 17 bases. Sequencing was carried out using blood. The receptor's source is a person aged 18 to 70 in good health. The chain is built from TRBV10-2 and TRBJ2-7; D possibly corresponds to TRBD1 (5 bases). The CDR3 region is CASRGRGGDKQYF. Written as DNA, the CDR3 is TGCGCCAGCAGAGGAAGGGGTGGAGATAAGCAGTACTTC.